The 2 T cell receptor beta chains below all came from one sample that was sequenced in a study of blood T cell repertoires in COVID-19. Generated by immunoSEQ multiplex PCR, the TCRdb table keeps only in-frame clones and is missing some. The data show approximately 250,000 clones, with roughly 85% seen just once and approximately 9.6% held by the top ten. Input material: PBMCs or T cells enriched from blood (not recorded which). These TCRs come from a woman in her forties or fifties with acute COVID-19.

This chain joins TRBV24-1 and TRBJ2-2, with 10 nucleotides matching TRBD1. V lost 7 bases to trimming and J lost 7 bases; unmatched junction nucleotides: 8. Germline V gene data show CDR1 as KGHDR and CDR2 as SFDVKD. The CDR3 length is 15 residues. Here the CDR3 reads CATSAGTGEGGELFF. The CDR3 coding sequence is TGTGCCACCAGCGCCGGGACAGGGGAAGGCGGGGAGCTGTTTTTT.

The rearrangement uses TRBV2 and TRBJ1-4; weak D call: TRBD1 (5 bases). Germline V CDR1 and CDR2: SNHLY, FYNNEI. CDR3 length: 14 residues. The ends were cut back, 7 bases at V and 8 bases at J, with 17 bases in the middle. DNA of the CDR3: TGTGCCAGCATCCAGGGAATCCTATCCGAAAAACTGTTTTTT. Its translation is CASIQGILSEKLFF.